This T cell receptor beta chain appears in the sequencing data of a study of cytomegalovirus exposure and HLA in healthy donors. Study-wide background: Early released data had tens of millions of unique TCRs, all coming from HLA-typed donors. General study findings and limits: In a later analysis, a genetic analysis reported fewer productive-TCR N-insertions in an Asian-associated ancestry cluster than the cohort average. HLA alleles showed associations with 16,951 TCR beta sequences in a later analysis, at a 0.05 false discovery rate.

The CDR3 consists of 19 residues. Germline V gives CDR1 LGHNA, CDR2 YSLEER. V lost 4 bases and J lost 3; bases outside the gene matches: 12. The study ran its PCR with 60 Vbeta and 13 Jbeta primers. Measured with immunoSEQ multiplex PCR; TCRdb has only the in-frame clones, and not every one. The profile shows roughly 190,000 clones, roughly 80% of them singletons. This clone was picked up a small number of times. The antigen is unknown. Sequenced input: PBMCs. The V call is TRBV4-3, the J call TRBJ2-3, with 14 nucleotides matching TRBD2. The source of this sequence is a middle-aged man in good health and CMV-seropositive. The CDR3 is CASSPTWGTSGGLTDTQYF. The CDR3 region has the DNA TGCGCCAGCAGCCCTACATGGGGGACTAGCGGGGGTCTAACAGATACGCAGTATTTT.